The 18 T cell receptor beta chains presented below share a single source sample, sequenced in a study of T cells in Graves' hyperthyroidism and ophthalmopathy. Using RNA transcripts as the source, TCR beta CDR3 regions were amplified. HTBI primers drove first-round RT-PCR of the TCR CDR3. TCRdb reanalysed the multiplex PCR reads using MiXCR and keeps one entry per CDR3 protein. In the table there are approximately 400,000 distinct CDR3 sequences, roughly 18% of which are singletons. The sample taken for sequencing was blood. The receptors derive from a man younger than 30 with Graves' ophthalmopathy.

This clonotype was picked up many times. The V call is TRBV11-2, the J call TRBJ2-7; D tentatively fits TRBD1 or TRBD2 (6 bases each). The CDR3 runs to 14 residues. The V and J ends lost 4 bases and 5 bases respectively, with 15 bases between them. From germline, CDR1 is SGHAT and CDR2 FQNNGV. CDR3 sequence reads: CASSYPPGADEQYF. In nucleotides, the CDR3 is TGTGCCAGCAGCTATCCCCCGGGGGCCGACGAGCAGTACTTC.

Notes on this clonotype: A junction boundary mismatches the germline segment, possibly from a read error. The chain joins TRBV7-9 to TRBJ2-5, with TRBD2 matching 8 bases. CDR3 length: 17 amino acids. Germline V gene lookup returns CDR1 SEHNR and CDR2 FQNEAQ (reference sequence). The CDR3 nucleotides are TGCGCCAGCAGCCAAGTTAAAGCGGGGGCGCCCCAAGAGACCCAGTACTTC. Translation gives CASSQVKAGAPQETQYF.

Here the CDR3 DNA reads TGTGCCTCGTCGGGTCTATATAATTCACCCCTCCACTTT. Protein: CASSGLYNSPLHF. The J gene is TRBJ1-6, the V gene TRBV15, with D unclear. Between the trimmed V and J ends, which lost 11 bases and 4 bases, there was a span of 12 bases. This CDR3 comprises 13 residues. From germline, CDR1 is LNHNV and CDR2 YYDKDF (reference sequence).

At least ten counts were recorded for this clonotype. The rearrangement links TRBV13 to TRBJ1-2, with D maybe TRBD1 (6 bases). V was cut by 6 bases and J by 8 bases, with 19 bases left in between. The CDR3 covers 14 residues. Germline CDR1 PRHDT, CDR2 FYEKMQ (reference sequence). The CDR3 coding sequence is TGTGCCAGCAGTTCAGAAGGGGGTTTAAGGGGCTACACCTTC. Protein: CASSSEGGLRGYTF.

This clonotype was detected only a few times. The chain combines TRBV20-1 with TRBJ1-2, with TRBD1 as a possible D gene (5 bases). Germline V lookup: CDR1 DFQATT, CDR2 SNEGSKA (reference sequence). Trimming cost V 3 bases and J 4 bases, with 12 bases left between them. The CDR3 is 13 residues long. CDR3 DNA: TGCAGTGCTAGTCACCGGGACTCCTATGGCTACACCTTC. Translated, it gives CSASHRDSYGYTF.

V usage is TRBV6-4 and J usage is TRBJ2-1, with 7 bases matching TRBD2. This CDR3 spans 14 amino acids. Germline-derived CDR1 and CDR2 are MRHNA and SNTAGT. Trimming at V came to 6 bases and at J to 7 bases, leaving 9 bases not matched to a gene. The CDR3 here is CASSLGGNLNEQFF. CDR3 coding DNA: TGTGCCAGCAGCCTCGGGGGGAACCTTAATGAGCAGTTCTTC.

This clonotype was observed a single time. A much larger clonotype is one base distant, so this may be a read error. The chain links TRBV3-1 to TRBJ2-1; 7 positions agree with TRBD2. CDR1 and CDR2 (germline): LGHDT, YNNKEL (reference sequence). The CDR3 has 12 amino acids. CDR3 sequence reads: CANSGEAPRQFF. The CDR3 DNA sequence: TGTGCCAACAGCGGGGAGGCTCCTCGCCAGTTCTTC.

This clonotype was detected many times. V gene TRBV20-1 combines with J gene TRBJ1-1; 9 nucleotides align to TRBD1. With V trimmed by 0 bases and J by 4 bases, 6 bases remained unmatched. CDR1 and CDR2 from the germline V gene are DFQATT and SNEGSKA (reference sequence). The CDR3 length is 15 residues. The CDR3: CSAREADRGTTEAFF. The CDR3 nucleotides are TGCAGTGCTAGAGAGGCTGACAGGGGGACCACTGAAGCTTTCTTT.

This clonotype appeared many times. This chain joins TRBV2 and TRBJ1-1; D call uncertain. The V gene lost 2 bases and the J gene lost 12 bases, with 16 bases spanning the gap. This CDR3 contains 13 residues. Germline CDR1 SNHLY, CDR2 FYNNEI. CDR3 DNA sequence: TGTGCCAGCAGTGAAAGAGGGCGACTCGGGTCTTTCTTT. Its translation: CASSERGRLGSFF.

This chain uses TRBV20-1 with TRBJ2-5; TRBD2 matches at 16 bases. The CDR3 runs to 15 residues. V was pared by 5 bases and J by 5 bases, with 5 bases of the junction left unmatched. Germline V CDR1 and CDR2: DFQATT, SNEGSKA (reference sequence). The CDR3 loop reads CSAGTSGGAEETQYF. CDR3 in DNA: TGCAGTGCTGGGACTAGCGGGGGGGCCGAGGAGACCCAGTACTTC.

This rearrangement joins TRBV7-9 to TRBJ2-4, with D uncertain. The germline V gene has CDR1 SEHNR and CDR2 FQNEAQ (reference sequence). The CDR3 length is 12 residues. The V gene lost 2 bases and the J gene lost 14 bases, with 13 bases spanning the gap. The CDR3 protein is CASSLPPGYEYF. In nucleotides, the CDR3 is TGTGCCAGCAGCTTACCACCAGGCTACGAGTACTTC.

This rearrangement joins TRBV5-6 to TRBJ2-7; D is unresolved. V was clipped by 0 bases and J by 4 bases, with 17 bases between them. The germline CDR1 and CDR2 sequences are SGHDT and YYEEEE. The CDR3 length is 16 residues. CDR3: CASSLVGGLSLYEQYF. In DNA form, the CDR3 reads TGTGCCAGCAGCTTGGTGGGTGGCCTGAGTCTATACGAGCAGTACTTC.

This clonotype was detected ten times or more. The V gene is TRBV7-8, the J gene TRBJ2-7; a possible D gene is TRBD2 (5 bases). V was trimmed by 5 bases and J by 0 bases, leaving 11 bases between them. The CDR3 has 14 residues. In germline, CDR1 is SGHVS, CDR2 FQNEAQ. The CDR3 sequence: CASSNNRDSYEQYF. The DNA for the CDR3 is TGTGCCAGCAGCAACAACCGGGACTCCTACGAGCAGTACTTC.

This clonotype has a handful of counts. The rearrangement uses TRBV13 and TRBJ2-2; D gene uncertain. This CDR3 is built from 14 residues. Germline assignment: CDR1 PRHDT and CDR2 FYEKMQ (reference sequence). The V and J ends lost 5 bases and 4 bases respectively, with 11 bases between them. The CDR3 nucleotides read TGTGCCAGCAGCCGCGACTTCCCCACCGGGGAGCTGTTTTTT. This translates into CASSRDFPTGELFF.

The table lists this clonotype with a few counts. J is TRBJ1-5 and V is TRBV12-3 or TRBV12-4; TRBD1 is a possible D gene (5 bases). V gave up 3 bases and J gave up 3 bases, with 9 bases separating them. The CDR3 spans 14 residues. CDR3 residues: CASSFAGANQPQHF. DNA for the CDR3: TGTGCCAGCAGTTTTGCCGGGGCCAATCAGCCCCAGCATTTT.

The chain employs TRBV5-8 and TRBJ1-5, with TRBD1 matching over 7 bases. J lost 9 bases, V lost 4 bases, and 10 bases had no gene match. The CDR3 is made up of 14 amino acids. CDR1 SGHTS and CDR2 YDEGEE come from the germline V gene. For the CDR3, the DNA is TGTGCCAGCAGCCCCGGGACAGAGGTCCGGCCCCAGCATTTT. This gives the protein CASSPGTEVRPQHF.

This clonotype was observed at least ten times. This rearrangement joins TRBV2 to TRBJ1-4; no firm D call. V shed 7 bases and J shed 0 bases, with 18 bases lying between them. The CDR3 runs 17 residues. Germline CDR1 reads SNHLY; CDR2 reads FYNNEI. This CDR3 reads CASKIEGTGATNEKLFF. The CDR3 DNA follows: TGTGCCAGCAAAATAGAGGGAACGGGAGCAACTAATGAAAAACTGTTTTTT.

Ten or more counts support this clonotype. V usage is TRBV2 and J usage is TRBJ2-4; TRBD2 matches 8 bases. Trimming at V came to 8 bases and at J to 9 bases, leaving 18 bases not matched to a gene. CDR1 and CDR2 from the germline V gene are SNHLY and FYNNEI. The CDR3 runs 16 residues. The CDR3 reads CASRSARERGTAIQYF. The CDR3 nucleotides read TGTGCCAGCCGTTCGGCCAGGGAGCGGGGGACCGCCATTCAGTACTTC.